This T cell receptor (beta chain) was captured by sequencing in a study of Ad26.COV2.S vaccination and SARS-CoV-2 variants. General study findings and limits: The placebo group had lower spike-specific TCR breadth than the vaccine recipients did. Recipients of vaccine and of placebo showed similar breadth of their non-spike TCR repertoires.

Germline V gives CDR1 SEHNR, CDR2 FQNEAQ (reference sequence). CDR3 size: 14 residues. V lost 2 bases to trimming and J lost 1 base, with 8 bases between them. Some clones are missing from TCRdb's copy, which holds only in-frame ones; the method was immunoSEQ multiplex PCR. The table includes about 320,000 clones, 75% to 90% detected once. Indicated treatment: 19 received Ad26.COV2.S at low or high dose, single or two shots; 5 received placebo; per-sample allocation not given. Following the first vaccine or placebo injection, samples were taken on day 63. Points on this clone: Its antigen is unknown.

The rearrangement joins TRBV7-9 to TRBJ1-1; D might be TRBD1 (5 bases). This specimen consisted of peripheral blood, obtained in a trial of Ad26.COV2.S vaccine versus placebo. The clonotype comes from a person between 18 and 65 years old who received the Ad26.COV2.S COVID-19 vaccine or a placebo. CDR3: CASSLSGTNTEAFF. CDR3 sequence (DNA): TGTGCCAGCAGCTTATCCGGGACGAACACTGAAGCTTTCTTT.